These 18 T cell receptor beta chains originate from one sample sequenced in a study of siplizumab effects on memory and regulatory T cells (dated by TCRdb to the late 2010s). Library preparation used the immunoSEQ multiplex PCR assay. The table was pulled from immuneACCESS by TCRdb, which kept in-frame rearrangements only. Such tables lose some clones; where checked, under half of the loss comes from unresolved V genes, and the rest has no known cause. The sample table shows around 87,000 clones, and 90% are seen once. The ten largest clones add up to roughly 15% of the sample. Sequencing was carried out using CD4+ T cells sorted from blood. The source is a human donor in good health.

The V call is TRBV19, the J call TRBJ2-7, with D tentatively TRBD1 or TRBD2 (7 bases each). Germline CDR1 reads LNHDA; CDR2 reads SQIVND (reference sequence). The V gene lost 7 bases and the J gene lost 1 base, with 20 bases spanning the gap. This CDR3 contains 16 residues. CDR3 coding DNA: TGTGCCAGTACCCCAGGGGGGTCTAGCGGTTCCTACGAGCAGTACTTC. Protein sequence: CASTPGGSSGSYEQYF.

The CDR3 reads CASTHVQGTGANVLTF. Here the CDR3 DNA reads TGCGCCAGCACTCACGTACAGGGAACTGGGGCCAACGTCCTGACTTTC. The rearrangement uses TRBV5-1 and TRBJ2-6; D might be TRBD1 (6 bases). The CDR3 sequence is 16 residues long. CDR1 is SGHRS and CDR2 is YFSETQ in the germline V gene. Trimming removed 6 bases from V and 2 bases from J, with 15 bases in between.

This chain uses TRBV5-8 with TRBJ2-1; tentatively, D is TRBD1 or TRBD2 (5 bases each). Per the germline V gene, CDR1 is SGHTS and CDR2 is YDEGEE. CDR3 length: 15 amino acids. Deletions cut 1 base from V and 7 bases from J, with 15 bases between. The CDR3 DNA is TGTGCCAGCAGCTTGCAGGGAGAGAGACGGAATGAGCAGTTCTTC. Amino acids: CASSLQGERRNEQFF.

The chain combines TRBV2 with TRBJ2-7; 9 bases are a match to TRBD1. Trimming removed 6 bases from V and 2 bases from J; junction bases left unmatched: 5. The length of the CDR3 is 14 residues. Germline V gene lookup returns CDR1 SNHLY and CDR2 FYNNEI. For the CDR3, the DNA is TGTGCCAGCAGGATCGACAGGGGGGCCTACGAGCAGTACTTC. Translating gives CASRIDRGAYEQYF.

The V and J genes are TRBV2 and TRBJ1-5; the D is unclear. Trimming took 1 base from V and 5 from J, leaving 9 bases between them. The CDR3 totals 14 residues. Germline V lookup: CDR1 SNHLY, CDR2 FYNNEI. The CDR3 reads CASSEVLSHQPQHF. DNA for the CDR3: TGTGCCAGCAGTGAAGTTCTGTCTCATCAGCCCCAGCATTTT.

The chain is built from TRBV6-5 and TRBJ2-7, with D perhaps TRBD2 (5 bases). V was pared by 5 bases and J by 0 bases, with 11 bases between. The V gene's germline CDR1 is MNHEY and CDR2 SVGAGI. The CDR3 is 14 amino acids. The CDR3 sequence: CASSRKRSSYEQYF. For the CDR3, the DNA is TGTGCCAGCAGTAGAAAGCGGAGCTCCTACGAGCAGTACTTC.

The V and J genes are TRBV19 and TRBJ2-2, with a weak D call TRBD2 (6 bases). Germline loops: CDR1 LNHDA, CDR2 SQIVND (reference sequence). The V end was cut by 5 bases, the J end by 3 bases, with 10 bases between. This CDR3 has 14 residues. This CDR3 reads CASSPAGYTGELFF. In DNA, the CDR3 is TGTGCCAGTAGTCCCGCGGGGTACACCGGGGAGCTGTTTTTT.

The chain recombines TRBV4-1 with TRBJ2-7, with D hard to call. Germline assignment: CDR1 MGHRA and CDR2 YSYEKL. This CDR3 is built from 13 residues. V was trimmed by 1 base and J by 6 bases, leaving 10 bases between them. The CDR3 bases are TGCGCCAGCAGCCAAGGGATCATGGGCGAGCAGTACTTC. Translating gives CASSQGIMGEQYF.

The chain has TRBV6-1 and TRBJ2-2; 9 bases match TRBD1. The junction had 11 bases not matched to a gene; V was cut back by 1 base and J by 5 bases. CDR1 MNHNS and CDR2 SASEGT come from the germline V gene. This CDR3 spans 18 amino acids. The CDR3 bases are TGTGCCAGCAGTGAAGAAGGGGTTGGACAGGGGAGGACCGGGGAGCTGTTTTTT. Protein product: CASSEEGVGQGRTGELFF.

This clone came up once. This CDR3 reads CAWTLRRIRPRAFF. Written as DNA, the CDR3 is TGTGCCTGGACCCTACGCCGGATCCGTCCCCGAGCTTTCTTT. The V and J genes are TRBV30 and TRBJ1-1; D is uncertain. V was cut by 4 bases and J by 10 bases, with 22 bases left in between. The CDR3 has 14 residues. Per the germline V gene, CDR1 is GTSNPN and CDR2 is SVGIG (reference sequence).

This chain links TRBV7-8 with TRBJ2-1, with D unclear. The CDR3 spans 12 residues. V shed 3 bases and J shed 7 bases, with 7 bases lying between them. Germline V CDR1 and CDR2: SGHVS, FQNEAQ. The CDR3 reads CASSFTGNEQFF. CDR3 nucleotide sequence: TGTGCCAGCAGCTTTACCGGGAATGAGCAGTTCTTC.

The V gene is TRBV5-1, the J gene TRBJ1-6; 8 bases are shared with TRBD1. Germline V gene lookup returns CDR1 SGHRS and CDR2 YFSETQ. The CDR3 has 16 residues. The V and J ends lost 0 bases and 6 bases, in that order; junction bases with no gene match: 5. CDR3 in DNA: TGCGCCAGCAGCTTGGGACAGGGGATTAGTAATTCACCCCTCCACTTT. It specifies CASSLGQGISNSPLHF.

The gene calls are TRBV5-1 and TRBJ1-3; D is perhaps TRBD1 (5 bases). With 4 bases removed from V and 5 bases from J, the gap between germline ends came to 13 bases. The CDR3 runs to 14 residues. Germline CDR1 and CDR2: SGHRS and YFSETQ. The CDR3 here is CASSRTGGRNTIYF. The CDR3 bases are TGCGCCAGCAGCCGGACCGGGGGTCGAAACACCATATATTTT.

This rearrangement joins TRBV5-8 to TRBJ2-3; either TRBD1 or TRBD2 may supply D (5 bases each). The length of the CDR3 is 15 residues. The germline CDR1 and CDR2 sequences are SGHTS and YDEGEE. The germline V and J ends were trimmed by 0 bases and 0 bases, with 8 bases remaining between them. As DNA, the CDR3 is TGTGCCAGCAGCTTGGAGGGACCTAGCACAGATACGCAGTATTTT. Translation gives CASSLEGPSTDTQYF. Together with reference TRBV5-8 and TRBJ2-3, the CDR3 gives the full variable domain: EAGVTQSPTHLIKTRGQQATLRCSPISGHTSVYWYQQALGLGLQFLLWYDEGEERNRGNFPPRFSGRQFPNYSSELNVNALELEDSALYLCASSLEGPSTDTQYFGPGTRLTVL.

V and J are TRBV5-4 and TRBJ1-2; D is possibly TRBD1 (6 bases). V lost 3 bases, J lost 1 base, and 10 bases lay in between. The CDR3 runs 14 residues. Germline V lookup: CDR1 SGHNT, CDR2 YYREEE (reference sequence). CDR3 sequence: CASSSDSLNYGYTF. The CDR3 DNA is TGTGCCAGCAGCTCGGACAGTCTTAACTATGGCTACACCTTC.

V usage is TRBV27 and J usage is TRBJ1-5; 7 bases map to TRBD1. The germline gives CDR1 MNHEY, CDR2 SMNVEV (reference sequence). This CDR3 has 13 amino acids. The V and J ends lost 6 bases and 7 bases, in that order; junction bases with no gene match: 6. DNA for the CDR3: TGTGCCAGCAGACGACAGGGTGGCCAGCCCCAGCATTTT. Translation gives CASRRQGGQPQHF.

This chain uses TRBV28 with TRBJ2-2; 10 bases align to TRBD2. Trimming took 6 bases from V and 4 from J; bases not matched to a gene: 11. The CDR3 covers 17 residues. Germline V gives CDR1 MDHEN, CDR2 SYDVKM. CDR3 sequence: CASSRLAGVGFTGELFF. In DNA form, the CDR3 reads TGTGCCAGCAGCCGGCTAGCGGGAGTAGGCTTCACCGGGGAGCTGTTTTTT.

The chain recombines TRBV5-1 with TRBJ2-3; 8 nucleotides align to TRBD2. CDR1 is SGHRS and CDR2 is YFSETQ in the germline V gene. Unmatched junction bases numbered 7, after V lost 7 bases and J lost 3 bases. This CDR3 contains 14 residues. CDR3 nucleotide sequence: TGCGCCAGCGGTCCCGGACTAGCAACAGATACGCAGTATTTT. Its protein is CASGPGLATDTQYF.